Below, one TCR beta chain is given with its context. Trimming cost V 1 base and J 8 bases, with 15 bases left between them. The CDR3 is 15 residues long. Germline values: CDR1 LNHNV, CDR2 YYDKDF (reference sequence). The sample comes from a study of blood T cell repertoires in COVID-19. Overall study context: Samples of COVID-19 (acute and convalescent) were obtained from the United States, Italy and Spain.

The data were produced by immunoSEQ multiplex PCR, yet TCRdb's version contains in-frame clones alone and is incomplete. The sample includes roughly 280,000 clones, approximately 86% seen only once; the top ten take about 8.6%. J is TRBJ1-5 and V is TRBV15, with D uncertain. Material for sequencing was peripheral blood. This TCR was sampled from a man between 40 and 49 years old with active or convalescent COVID-19. In nucleotides, the CDR3 is TGTGCCACCAGCAGAGCCCGGGCAGCGAGGGAGCCCCAGCATTTT. Translation: CATSRARAAREPQHF. The full variable domain, with the rest looked up from reference TRBV15 and TRBJ1-5, is DAMVIQNPRYQVTQFGKPVTLSCSQTLNHNVMYWYQQKSSQAPKLLFHYYDKDFNNEADTPDNFQSRRPNTSFCFLDIRSPGLGDTAMYLCATSRARAAREPQHFGDGTRLSIL.